Listed here are 10 T cell receptor beta chains from one sample, sequenced in a study of neurological immune-mediated disorders. One entry per CDR3 protein, called by TCRdb with MiXCR from the 5' RACE reads. The sample holds about 35,000 distinct CDR3 sequences, 3.8% seen once. Sample: PBMCs. The receptors were sampled from a man under 40 with multiple sclerosis.

This clonotype was observed many times. The chain has TRBV20-1 and TRBJ1-5; the match to TRBD1 covers 9 bases. V was pared by 1 base and J by 5 bases, with 0 bases of the junction left unmatched. This CDR3 has 13 amino acids. CDR1 DFQATT and CDR2 SNEGSKA come from the germline V gene (reference sequence). As DNA, the CDR3 is TGCAGTGCTAGAGGGACAGGGGATCAGCCCCAGCATTTT. Protein: CSARGTGDQPQHF.

To note about this clonotype: A much larger clone sits a single nucleotide away, making a read error possible. The chain combines TRBV20-1 with TRBJ2-4, with D tentatively TRBD1 (5 bases). Trimming cost V 4 bases and J 7 bases, with 14 bases left between them. This CDR3 region has 13 residues. Germline V gene lookup returns CDR1 DFQATT and CDR2 SNEGSKA (reference sequence). The CDR3 region is CSAITRKGNIQYF. The CDR3 bases are TGCAGTGCTATTACGAGAAAGGGGAACATTCAGTACTTC.

Many counts were recorded for this clonotype. This chain's CDR3 is CSASWRGMGTDTQYF. DNA of the CDR3: TGCAGTGCTAGTTGGCGGGGGATGGGTACAGATACGCAGTATTTT. V usage is TRBV20-1 and J usage is TRBJ2-3, with TRBD2 matching 7 bases. J gave up 3 bases and V 3 bases, and 9 bases lay outside the gene matches. The germline CDR1 and CDR2 sequences are DFQATT and SNEGSKA (reference sequence). This CDR3 has 15 amino acids.

This clonotype was detected many times. The V and J genes are TRBV7-2 and TRBJ2-5; D not resolved. Germline loops: CDR1 SGHTA, CDR2 FQGNSA. The CDR3 is 14 residues long. Trimming stripped 5 bases from V and 3 bases from J, with 13 bases between. The CDR3: CASSPMGLKETQYF. The CDR3 coding sequence is TGTGCCAGCAGCCCAATGGGCCTAAAAGAGACCCAGTACTTC.

This clonotype was found many times. The rearrangement links TRBV5-1 to TRBJ1-2, with D perhaps matching TRBD1 (6 bases). There are 16 residues in the CDR3. Germline CDR1 SGHRS, CDR2 YFSETQ. V lost 2 bases and J lost 0, with 14 bases in between. As DNA, the CDR3 is TGCGCCAGCAGCTTCCTACAGGGAACAGCTAACTATGGCTACACCTTC. Encoded protein: CASSFLQGTANYGYTF.

The chain combines TRBV15 with TRBJ1-1; D gene unclear. Trimming left V 5 bases short and J 6 bases short, with 10 bases between. The CDR3 runs to 12 residues. Per germline, CDR1 LNHNV and CDR2 YYDKDF (reference sequence). CDR3: CATSADRAEAFF. In nucleotides, the CDR3 is TGTGCCACCAGCGCAGACCGGGCTGAAGCTTTCTTT.

This clonotype has a count of ten or more. The V gene is TRBV5-1, the J gene TRBJ2-1, with D perhaps matching TRBD1 or TRBD2 (5 bases each). The CDR3 is made up of 14 amino acids. Germline CDR1 and CDR2: SGHRS and YFSETQ. Trimming left V 4 bases short and J 6 bases short, with 14 bases between. This CDR3 reads CASSEGPGLNEQFF. CDR3 in DNA: TGCGCCAGCAGCGAGGGACCAGGGCTCAATGAGCAGTTCTTC.

This clonotype was picked up many times. The rearrangement uses TRBV20-1 and TRBJ1-1; no reliable D call. This CDR3 contains 11 residues. Trimming removed 6 bases at V and 4 bases at J, with 9 bases between. In germline, CDR1 is DFQATT, CDR2 SNEGSKA (reference sequence). The CDR3 DNA is TGCAGTGCCCCCGGGCCCACTGAAGCTTTCTTT. Translated: CSAPGPTEAFF.

This clonotype came up many times. The gene calls are TRBV7-9 and TRBJ2-3; D not resolved. The V end lost 0 bases, the J end lost 4 bases, and 5 bases lay between the germline ends. There are 13 residues in the CDR3. Germline-derived CDR1 and CDR2 are SEHNR and FQNEAQ (reference sequence). The DNA of the CDR3 is TGTGCCAGCAGCTTAGCTCAGGCAGATACGCAGTATTTT. Translating gives CASSLAQADTQYF.

This clonotype occurred many times. The chain joins TRBV9 to TRBJ2-7; 7 positions agree with TRBD1. Trimming cost V 1 base and J 2 bases; bases outside gene matches: 9. Germline CDR1 is SGDLS and CDR2 is YYNGEE. This CDR3 has 16 amino acids. CDR3 amino acids: CASSVRQGEPTYEQYF. In DNA form, the CDR3 reads TGTGCCAGCAGCGTAAGGCAGGGGGAACCGACCTACGAGCAGTACTTC.